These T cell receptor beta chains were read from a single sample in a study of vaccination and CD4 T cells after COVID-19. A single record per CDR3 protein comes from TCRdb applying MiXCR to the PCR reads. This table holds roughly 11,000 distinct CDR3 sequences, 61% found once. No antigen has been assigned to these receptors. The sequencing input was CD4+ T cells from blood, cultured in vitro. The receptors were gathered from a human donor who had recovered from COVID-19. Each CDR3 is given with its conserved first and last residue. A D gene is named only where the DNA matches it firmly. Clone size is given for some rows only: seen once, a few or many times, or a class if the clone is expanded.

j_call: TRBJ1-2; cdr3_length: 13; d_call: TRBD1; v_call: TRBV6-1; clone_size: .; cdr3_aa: CASSLTGDYGYTF; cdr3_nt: TGTGCCAGCAGTCTTACAGGGGACTATGGCTACACCTTC
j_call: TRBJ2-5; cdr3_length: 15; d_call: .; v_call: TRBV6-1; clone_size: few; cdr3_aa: CASRTRAGQKETQYF; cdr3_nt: TGTGCCAGCAGAACACGGGCAGGGCAGAAAGAGACCCAGTACTTC
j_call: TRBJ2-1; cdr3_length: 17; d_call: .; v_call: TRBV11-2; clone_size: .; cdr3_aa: CASSLNARGSSGNEQFF; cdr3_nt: TGTGCCAGCAGCTTAAACGCGCGGGGATCCTCGGGCAATGAGCAGTTCTTC
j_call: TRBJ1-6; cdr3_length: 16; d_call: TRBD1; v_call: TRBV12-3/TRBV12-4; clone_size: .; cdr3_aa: CASSLPTGTGNSPLHF; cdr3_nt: TGTGCCAGCAGTTTACCTACCGGGACAGGTAATTCACCCCTCCACTTT
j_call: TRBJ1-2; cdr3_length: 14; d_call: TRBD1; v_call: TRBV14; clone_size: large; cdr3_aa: CASSPGQGSFGYTF; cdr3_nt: TGTGCCAGCAGCCCGGGACAGGGGTCTTTTGGCTACACCTTC
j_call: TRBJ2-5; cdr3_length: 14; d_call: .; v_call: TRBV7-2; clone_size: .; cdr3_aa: CASIPSGRGETQYF; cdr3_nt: TGTGCCAGCATCCCTTCGGGGCGTGGAGAGACCCAGTACTTC
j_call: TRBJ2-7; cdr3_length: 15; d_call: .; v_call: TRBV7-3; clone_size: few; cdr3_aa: CASSLQGGPPDEQYF; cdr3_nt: TGTGCCAGCAGCCTCCAAGGGGGGCCCCCGGACGAGCAGTACTTC
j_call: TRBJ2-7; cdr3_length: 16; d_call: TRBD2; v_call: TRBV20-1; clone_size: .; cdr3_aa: CSARDSSGREFYEQYF; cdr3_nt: TGCAGTGCTAGAGATTCTAGCGGGAGGGAATTCTACGAGCAGTACTTC
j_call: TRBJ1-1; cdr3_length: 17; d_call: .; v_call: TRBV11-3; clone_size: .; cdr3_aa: CASSSTYTIQSNTEAFF; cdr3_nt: TGTGCCAGCAGCTCCACTTACACCATCCAATCGAACACTGAAGCTTTCTTT
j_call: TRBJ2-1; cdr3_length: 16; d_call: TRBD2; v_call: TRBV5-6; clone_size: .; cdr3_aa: CASSSRSRDYYNEQFF; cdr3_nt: TGTGCCAGCAGCTCACGTAGCCGGGACTACTACAATGAGCAGTTCTTC
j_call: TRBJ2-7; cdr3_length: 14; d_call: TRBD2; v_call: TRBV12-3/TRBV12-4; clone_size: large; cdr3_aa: CASSSSGILSEQYF; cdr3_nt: TGTGCCAGCAGCTCGAGCGGGATACTCTCCGAGCAGTACTTC
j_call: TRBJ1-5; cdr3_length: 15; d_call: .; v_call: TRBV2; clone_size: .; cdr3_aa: CASNWSRSSNQPQHF; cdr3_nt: TGTGCCAGCAACTGGAGCCGAAGCAGCAATCAGCCCCAGCATTTT
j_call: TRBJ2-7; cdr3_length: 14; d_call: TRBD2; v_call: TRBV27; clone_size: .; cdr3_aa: CASRTSGHTYEQYF; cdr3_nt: TGTGCCAGCAGAACTAGCGGGCATACCTACGAGCAGTACTTC
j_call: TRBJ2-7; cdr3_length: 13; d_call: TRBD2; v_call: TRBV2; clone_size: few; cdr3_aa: CASRSGLAVEQYF; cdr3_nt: TGTGCCAGCAGGTCGGGACTAGCGGTCGAGCAGTACTTC
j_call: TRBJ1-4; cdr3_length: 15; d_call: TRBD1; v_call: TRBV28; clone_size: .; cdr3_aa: CASSPLGQGGEKLFF; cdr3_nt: TGTGCCAGCAGTCCTCTGGGACAGGGGGGGGAAAAACTGTTTTTT
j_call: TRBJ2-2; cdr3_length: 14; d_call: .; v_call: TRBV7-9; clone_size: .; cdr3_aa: CASSLGVDTGELFF; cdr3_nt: TGTGCCAGCAGCTTAGGCGTGGACACCGGGGAGCTGTTTTTT
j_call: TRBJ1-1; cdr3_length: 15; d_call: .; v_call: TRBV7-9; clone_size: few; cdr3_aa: CASSFRGSVVTEAFF; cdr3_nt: TGTGCCAGCAGCTTCCGGGGATCAGTAGTCACTGAAGCTTTCTTT
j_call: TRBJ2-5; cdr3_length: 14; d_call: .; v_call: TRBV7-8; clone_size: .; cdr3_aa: CASSLRRRGETQYF; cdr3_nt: TGTGCCAGCAGCTTACGTCGCAGGGGTGAGACCCAGTACTTC
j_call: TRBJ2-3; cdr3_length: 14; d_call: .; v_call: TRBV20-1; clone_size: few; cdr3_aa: CSAIPGAGTDTQYF; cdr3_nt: TGCAGTGCTATTCCGGGGGCGGGCACAGATACGCAGTATTTT
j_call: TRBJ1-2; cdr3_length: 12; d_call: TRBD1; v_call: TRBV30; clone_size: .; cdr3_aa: CAWNSRGHGYTF; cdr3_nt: TGTGCCTGGAATAGTAGGGGGCATGGCTACACCTTC
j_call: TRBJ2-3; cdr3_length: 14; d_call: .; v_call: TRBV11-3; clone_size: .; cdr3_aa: CASWDSDLTDTQYF; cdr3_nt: TGTGCCAGCTGGGACTCGGATCTCACAGATACGCAGTATTTT
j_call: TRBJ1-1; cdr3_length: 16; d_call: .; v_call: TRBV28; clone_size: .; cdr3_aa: CASSTNKDSMNTEAFF; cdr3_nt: TGTGCCAGCAGCACTAATAAGGACAGCATGAACACTGAAGCTTTCTTT
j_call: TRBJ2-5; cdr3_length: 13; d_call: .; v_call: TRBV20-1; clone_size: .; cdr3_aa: CSARPGIQETQYF; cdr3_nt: TGCAGTGCTAGGCCCGGAATACAAGAGACCCAGTACTTC
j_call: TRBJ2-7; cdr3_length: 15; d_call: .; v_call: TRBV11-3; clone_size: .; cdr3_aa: CASSSRGRASYEQYF; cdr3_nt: TGTGCCAGCAGCTCCAGGGGCAGGGCCTCCTACGAGCAGTACTTC
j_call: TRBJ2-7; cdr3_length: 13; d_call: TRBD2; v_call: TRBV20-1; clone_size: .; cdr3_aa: CSASRRAGGRQYF; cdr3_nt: TGCAGTGCTAGTCGGAGAGCGGGAGGTAGACAGTACTTC
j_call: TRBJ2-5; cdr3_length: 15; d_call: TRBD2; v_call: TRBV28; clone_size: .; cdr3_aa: CASSLAGGSWETQYF; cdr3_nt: TGTGCCAGCAGTTTGGCGGGGGGATCTTGGGAGACCCAGTACTTC
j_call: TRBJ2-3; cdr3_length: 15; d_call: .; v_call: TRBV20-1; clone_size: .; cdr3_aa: CSARDPSGSTDTQYF; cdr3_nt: TGCAGTGCTAGAGATCCGTCTGGGAGCACAGATACGCAGTATTTT
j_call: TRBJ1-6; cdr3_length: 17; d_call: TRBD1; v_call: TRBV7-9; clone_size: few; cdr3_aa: CASSLGQGIRNNSPLHF; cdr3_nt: TGTGCCAGCAGCTTGGGACAGGGGATACGAAATAATTCACCCCTCCACTTT
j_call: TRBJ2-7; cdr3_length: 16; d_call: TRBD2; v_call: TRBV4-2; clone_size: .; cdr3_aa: CASSQVPGLVRYEQYF; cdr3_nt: TGTGCCAGCAGCCAGGTCCCGGGACTAGTCCGCTACGAGCAGTACTTC
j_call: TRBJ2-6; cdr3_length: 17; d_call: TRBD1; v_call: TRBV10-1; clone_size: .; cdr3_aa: CASSANRGASGANVLTF; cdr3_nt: TGCGCCAGCAGTGCGAACAGGGGGGCCTCTGGGGCCAACGTCCTGACTTTC
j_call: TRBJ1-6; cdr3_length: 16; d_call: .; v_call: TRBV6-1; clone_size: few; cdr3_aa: CASSEAELRQYSPLHF; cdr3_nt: TGTGCCAGCAGTGAAGCGGAACTGAGACAATATTCACCCCTCCACTTT
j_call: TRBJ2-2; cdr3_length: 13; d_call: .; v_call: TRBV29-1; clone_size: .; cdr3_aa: CSVDSRGTGELFF; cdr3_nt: TGCAGCGTTGATTCCAGAGGCACCGGGGAGCTGTTTTTT
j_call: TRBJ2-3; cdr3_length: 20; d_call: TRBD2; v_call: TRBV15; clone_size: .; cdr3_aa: CATSRDPPVAGGSFADTQYF; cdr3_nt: TGTGCCACCAGCAGAGACCCCCCGGTAGCGGGGGGTTCATTCGCAGATACGCAGTATTTT
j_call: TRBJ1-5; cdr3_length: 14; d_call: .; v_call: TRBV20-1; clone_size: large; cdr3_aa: CSARRGDSNQPQHF; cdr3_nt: TGCAGTGCTAGACGAGGAGATAGCAATCAGCCCCAGCATTTT
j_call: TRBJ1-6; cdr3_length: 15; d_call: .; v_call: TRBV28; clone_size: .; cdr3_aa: CASSLGTADNSPLHF; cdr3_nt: TGTGCCAGCAGCCTAGGGACTGCGGATAATTCACCCCTCCACTTT
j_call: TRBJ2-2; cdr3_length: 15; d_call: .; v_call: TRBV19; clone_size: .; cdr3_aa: CASRRASAGTGELFF; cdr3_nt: TGTGCCAGTAGGAGAGCTAGCGCCGGCACCGGGGAGCTGTTTTTT
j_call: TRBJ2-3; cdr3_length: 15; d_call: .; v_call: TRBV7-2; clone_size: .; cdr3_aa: CASSLGTQSTDTQYF; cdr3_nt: TGTGCCAGCAGCTTGGGGACCCAGAGCACAGATACGCAGTATTTT
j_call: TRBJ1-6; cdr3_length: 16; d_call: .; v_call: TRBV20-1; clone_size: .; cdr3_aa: CSARDGGLPNNSPLHF; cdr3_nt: TGCAGTGCTAGAGATGGGGGGCTACCGAATAATTCACCCCTCCACTTT
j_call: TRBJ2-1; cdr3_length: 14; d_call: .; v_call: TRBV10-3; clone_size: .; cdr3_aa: CAIRSGTAYNEQFF; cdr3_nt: TGTGCCATCAGGTCCGGGACGGCCTACAATGAGCAGTTCTTC
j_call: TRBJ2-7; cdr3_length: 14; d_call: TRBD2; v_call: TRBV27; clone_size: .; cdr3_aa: CASSRAGGQYEQYF; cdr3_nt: TGTGCCAGCAGTCGAGCGGGGGGGCAATACGAGCAGTACTTC
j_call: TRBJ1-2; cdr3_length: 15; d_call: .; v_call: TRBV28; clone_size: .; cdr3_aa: CASNLWGARKAGYTF; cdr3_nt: TGTGCCAGCAACCTCTGGGGGGCCAGGAAGGCTGGCTACACCTTC
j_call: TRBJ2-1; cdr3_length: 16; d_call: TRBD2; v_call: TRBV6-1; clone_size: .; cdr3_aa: CASSRPERGIGNEQFF; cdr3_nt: TGTGCCAGCAGTCGCCCTGAGCGGGGGATAGGGAATGAGCAGTTCTTC
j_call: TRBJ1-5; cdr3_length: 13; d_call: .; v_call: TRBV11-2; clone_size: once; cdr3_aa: CASSPQGLQPQHF; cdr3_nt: TGTGCCAGCAGCCCCCAGGGGTTGCAGCCCCAGCATTTT
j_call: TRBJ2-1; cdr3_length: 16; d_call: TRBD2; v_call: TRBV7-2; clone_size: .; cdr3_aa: CASSLVAGVIYNEQFF; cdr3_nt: TGTGCCAGCAGCTTAGTAGCGGGAGTAATCTACAATGAGCAGTTCTTC
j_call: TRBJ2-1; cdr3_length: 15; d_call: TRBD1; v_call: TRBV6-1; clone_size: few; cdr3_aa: CASRGAGTAYNEQFF; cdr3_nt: TGTGCCAGCAGGGGAGCCGGGACAGCCTACAATGAGCAGTTCTTC
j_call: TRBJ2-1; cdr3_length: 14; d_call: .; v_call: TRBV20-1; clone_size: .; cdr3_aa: CSAPPRRVYNEQFF; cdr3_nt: TGCAGTGCGCCTCCGAGGCGCGTATACAATGAGCAGTTCTTC
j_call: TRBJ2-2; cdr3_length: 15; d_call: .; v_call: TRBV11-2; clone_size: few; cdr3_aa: CASSLGHTNTGELFF; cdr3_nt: TGTGCCAGCAGCTTAGGCCACACGAACACCGGGGAGCTGTTTTTT
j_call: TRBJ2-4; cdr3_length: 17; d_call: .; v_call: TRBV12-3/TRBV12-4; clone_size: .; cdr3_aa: CASSLAPPGLSKNIQYF; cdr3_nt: TGTGCCAGCAGTTTAGCCCCACCCGGGCTAAGCAAAAACATTCAGTACTTC
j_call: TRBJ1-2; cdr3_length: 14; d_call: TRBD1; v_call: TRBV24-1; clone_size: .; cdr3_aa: CATSDSGQFYGYTF; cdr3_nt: TGTGCCACCAGTGACTCGGGACAGTTCTATGGCTACACCTTC
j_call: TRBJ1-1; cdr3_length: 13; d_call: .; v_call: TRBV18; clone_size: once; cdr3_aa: CASSQDIGFEAFF; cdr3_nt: TGTGCCAGCTCACAAGATATCGGCTTTGAAGCTTTCTTT
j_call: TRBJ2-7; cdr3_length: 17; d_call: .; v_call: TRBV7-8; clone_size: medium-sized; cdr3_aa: CASSLLVGRGSTYEQYF; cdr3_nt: TGTGCCAGCAGCTTATTGGTGGGCAGGGGTAGCACCTACGAGCAGTACTTC